Below are 9 T cell receptor beta chains sequenced from a single sample in a study of regulatory T cells in long-lasting Graves disease. To make TCR beta libraries, researchers used iRepertoire HTBI primers and Arm-PCR of CDR3 regions. TCRdb processed the multiplex PCR reads anew with MiXCR; each CDR3 protein has one entry. The sample has around 400,000 distinct CDR3 sequences; around a sixth are singletons. Indicated time point: newly diagnosed GD, antithyroid drugs for less than 3 months. The TCR library was prepared using RNA isolated from PBMCs. Specimen: peripheral blood mononuclear cells (PBMCs), collected at new diagnosis, from a patient treated with antithyroid drugs. Receptors originate from a female donor with Graves disease.

This CDR3 reads CSAKRQGTNGSDKNIQYF. The CDR3 nucleotides read TGCAGTGCTAAGAGACAGGGGACTAACGGTTCGGACAAAAACATTCAGTACTTC. This rearrangement joins TRBV20-1 to TRBJ2-4; possibly TRBD1 for D (8 bases). Germline-derived CDR1 and CDR2 are DFQATT and SNEGSKA (reference sequence). V was clipped by 4 bases and J by 3 bases, with 25 bases between them. The length of the CDR3 is 18 residues.

This clonotype was detected ten times or more. CDR3 sequence reads: CASSCHPCGSRYGYTF. The CDR3 DNA follows: TGTGCCAGCAGTTGTCACCCATGTGGAAGTCGCTATGGCTACACCTTC. The chain links TRBV28 to TRBJ1-2; D is unresolved. CDR1 and CDR2 (germline): MDHEN, SYDVKM. The CDR3 covers 16 residues. V was pared by 4 bases and J by 4 bases, with 19 bases between.

This clonotype was picked up many times. The gene calls are TRBV3-1 and TRBJ2-5, with 8 bases identical to TRBD2. The CDR3 length is 16 residues. Germline CDR1 reads LGHDT; CDR2 reads YNNKEL (reference sequence). V dropped 3 bases and J dropped 7; count of bases not matched to a gene: 13. CDR3 nucleotides: TGTGCCAGCAGCCATCCCCGCCCGGGAGGGGGGGGGACCCAGTACTTC. The encoded protein is CASSHPRPGGGGTQYF.

This clonotype was seen repeatedly, ten times or more. The genes are TRBV11-2 and TRBJ1-2; 10 bases map to TRBD1. Unmatched junction bases numbered 10, after V lost 5 bases and J lost 4 bases. The CDR3 length is 16 residues. CDR1 is SGHAT and CDR2 is FQNNGV in the germline V gene. CDR3 nucleotide sequence: TGTGCCAGCAGCCCCACCCGGACAGGGGGAGCCTATGGCTACACCTTC. This encodes CASSPTRTGGAYGYTF.

In the case of this clonotype: A far larger clone differs by one base, so this is likely a read error. The DNA for the CDR3 is TGTGCCAGCAGCTTAGATGGGGGGCGCCCAGATACGCAGTATTTT. Its protein is CASSLDGGRPDTQYF. The chain joins TRBV11-2 to TRBJ2-3; D is tentatively TRBD1 or TRBD2 (6 bases each). Deletions cut 0 bases from V and 4 bases from J, with 11 bases between. The germline V gene has CDR1 SGHAT and CDR2 FQNNGV. This CDR3 has 15 residues. Complete variable domain (other parts from reference TRBV11-2 and TRBJ2-3): EAGVAQSPRYKIIEKRQSVAFWCNPISGHATLYWYQQILGQGPKLLIQFQNNGVVDDSQLPKDRFSAERLKGVDSTLKIQPAKLEDSAVYLCASSLDGGRPDTQYFGPGTRLTVL.

This clonotype was seen repeatedly, ten times or more. This chain links TRBV27 with TRBJ1-4; maybe TRBD1 (5 bases). V was cut by 5 bases and J by 7 bases, with 17 bases left in between. The germline V gene has CDR1 MNHEY and CDR2 SMNVEV (reference sequence). The CDR3 runs 15 residues. The CDR3 DNA reads as TGTGCCAGCAGTCCCAGTGGGGGAGGAGCTGAAAAACTGTTTTTT. Amino acids: CASSPSGGGAEKLFF.

The sample holds many counts of this clonotype. This sequence joins TRBV7-2 and TRBJ2-4; 8 positions match TRBD1. V was pared by 5 bases and J by 5 bases, with 11 bases of the junction left unmatched. This CDR3 is built from 16 residues. CDR1 and CDR2 (germline): SGHTA, FQGNSA. The CDR3 DNA follows: TGTGCCAGCAGCCCCCTAGGACAGGGCGAGGAAAACATTCAGTACTTC. Translation gives CASSPLGQGEENIQYF.

This clonotype came up many times. The chain uses TRBV12-3 or TRBV12-4 and TRBJ2-6; D is unresolved. The CDR3 loop spans 12 amino acids. Trimming shortened V by 8 bases and J by 2 bases, and 4 bases separated the two germline ends. CDR3 in DNA: TGTGCCAGCGGTGCTGGGGCCAACGTCCTGACTTTC. Residues: CASGAGANVLTF.

V and J are TRBV7-3 and TRBJ2-5; D is ambiguous. The CDR3 extends over 13 amino acids. Trimming took 7 bases from V and 2 from J, leaving 11 bases between them. CDR1 and CDR2 from the germline V gene are SGHTA and FQGTGA. DNA of the CDR3: TGTGCCAGCATCCTGCCTAGTCAAGAGACCCAGTACTTC. Translated, it gives CASILPSQETQYF.